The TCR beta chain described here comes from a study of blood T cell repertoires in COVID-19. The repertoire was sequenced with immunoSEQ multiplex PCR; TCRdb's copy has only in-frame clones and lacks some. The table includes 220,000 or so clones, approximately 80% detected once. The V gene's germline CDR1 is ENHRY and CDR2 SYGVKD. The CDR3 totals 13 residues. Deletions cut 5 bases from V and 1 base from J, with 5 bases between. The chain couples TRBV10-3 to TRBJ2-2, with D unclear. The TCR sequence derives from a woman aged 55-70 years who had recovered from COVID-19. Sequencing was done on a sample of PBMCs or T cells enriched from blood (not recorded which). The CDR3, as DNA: TGTGCCATCAGTCAACAGAACACCGGGGAGCTGTTTTTT. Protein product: CAISQQNTGELFF.